This T cell receptor beta chain came from a study of blood T cell repertoires in COVID-19. Study summary: Donors in the United States, Italy and Spain gave samples during acute or convalescent COVID-19.

Germline V CDR1 and CDR2: LNHDA, SQIVND (reference sequence). V was cut by 7 bases and J by 4 bases, with 19 bases left in between. The CDR3 covers 15 residues. In the original workflow: Estimation of nucleated cell counts relied on the amplification of reference gene primers. The repertoire was sequenced with immunoSEQ multiplex PCR; TCRdb's copy has only in-frame clones and lacks some. V, J and clone size reflect that table, while D and trimming were determined from the DNA. There are 260,000 or so clones in the sample; more than 70% occur only once, and roughly 5.8% lies in the top ten. This clonotype originated in a man of 80 years or more with acute or convalescent COVID-19. Source material: peripheral blood. The chain joins TRBV19 to TRBJ1-2; D is possibly TRBD1 (6 bases). DNA for the CDR3: TGTGCCAGTACCCCGGGACATATCGAATCCTATGGCTACACCTTC. Residues: CASTPGHIESYGYTF. Combining the CDR3 with reference TRBV19 and TRBJ1-2 gives the whole variable domain DGGITQSPKYLFRKEGQNVTLSCEQNLNHDAMYWYRQDPGQGLRLIYYSQIVNDFQKGDIAEGYSVSREKKESFPLTVTSAQKNPTAFYLCASTPGHIESYGYTFGSGTRLTVV.